This is a list of T cell receptor beta chains from one sample in a study of T-cell memory formation after mild COVID-19. TCRdb fed the 5' RACE reads into MiXCR, producing one record per CDR3 protein. The sample includes approximately 410,000 distinct CDR3 sequences, around 22% of them seen just once. Input material: PBMCs or a T cell subset sorted from them (not recorded which). The receptors here all came from an adult woman who had mild COVID-19 (a few samples of this study predate the infection). Cell type and time point are not known. CDR3s include the opening cysteine and the closing phenylalanine or tryptophan. A D gene is named only where the DNA matches it firmly. A row's size may be missing; if present it is once, few, many or a size class.

TRBD2 TRBJ2-1 TRBV20-1 - TGCAGTGCTAGAGTGGCGGGGGACTCGTACAATGAGCAGTTCTTC CSARVAGDSYNEQFF
- TRBJ2-2 TRBV5-4 - TGTGCCAGCAGCTTGGGTTCCGGGGGACCGAACACCGGGGAGCTGTTTTTT CASSLGSGGPNTGELFF
- TRBJ1-2 TRBV4-1 - TGCGCCAGCAGCCAAGATCCCAGGGGAGGCTACACCTTC CASSQDPRGGYTF
- TRBJ1-1 TRBV10-3 - TGTGCCATCAGCCGGACAGAGAACACTGAAGCTTTCTTT CAISRTENTEAFF
TRBD2 TRBJ2-1 TRBV24-1 few TGTGCCACCAGTGATAGGGGACTAGCGGGGGGTTCGAGCTCCTACAATGAGCAGTTCTTC CATSDRGLAGGSSSYNEQFF
TRBD2 TRBJ2-5 TRBV12-3/TRBV12-4 - TGTGCCAGCAGTAGGATAGCTAGCGGCCAAGAGACCCAGTACTTC CASSRIASGQETQYF
TRBD2 TRBJ2-5 TRBV11-2 few TGTGCCAGCAGCTTAGCGAGCGGGGTCGGGGAAGAGACCCAGTACTTC CASSLASGVGEETQYF
- TRBJ2-6 TRBV5-1 - TGCGCCAGCAGCTTGGGGTCGGAGAGCTCTGGGGCCAACGTCCTGACTTTC CASSLGSESSGANVLTF
TRBD2 TRBJ2-1 TRBV20-1 many TGCAGTGCTAGGTCTGATGGGACTAGCGGGAGTGTTCGGTCGAGTGAGCAGTTCTTC CSARSDGTSGSVRSSEQFF
- TRBJ1-1 TRBV4-2 - TGTGCCAGCAGCCAAGTCCTCGCCGGGGGCAGGGGTACTGAAGCTTTCTTT CASSQVLAGGRGTEAFF
TRBD2 TRBJ2-1 TRBV6-5 - TGTGCCAGCAGGTCCGGGACTAGCGGGGGGAGTGAGCAGTTCTTC CASRSGTSGGSEQFF
- TRBJ2-2 TRBV4-2 - TGTGCCAGCAGCCAAGAACTCTACACCGGGGAGCTGTTTTTT CASSQELYTGELFF
- TRBJ2-2 TRBV6-5 - TGTGCCAGCAGTTACTCTCGGCGGACGAACACCGGGGAGCTGTTTTTT CASSYSRRTNTGELFF
- TRBJ2-1 TRBV7-6 few TGTGCCAGCAGCTTTCGGATGATTAGCGGCGACAATGAGCAGTTCTTC CASSFRMISGDNEQFF
TRBD1 TRBJ1-1 TRBV5-6 - TGTGCCAGCAGCTGGAGGACAGGAGGTAGCACTGAAGCTTTCTTT CASSWRTGGSTEAFF
TRBD2 TRBJ2-2 TRBV6-1 few TGTGCCAGCAGTGCCGGACTAGCGTCCGGGGAGCTGTTTTTT CASSAGLASGELFF
TRBD1 TRBJ1-1 TRBV2 - TGTGCCAGCAGCGTCACTTTGGGACAGTCGAACACTGAAGCTTTCTTT CASSVTLGQSNTEAFF
- TRBJ2-5 TRBV7-7 - TGTGCTAGCAGCTTAGTGTCCGGGGGCAACGGGGCCCAGTACTTC CASSLVSGGNGAQYF
- TRBJ2-2 TRBV5-1 - TGCGCCAGCAGCTTGGACCGTACCCGGGAGCTGTTTTTT CASSLDRTRELFF
- TRBJ1-1 TRBV9 - TGTGCCAGCAGCGTAGTAGCGATGAACACTGAAGCTTTCTTT CASSVVAMNTEAFF
- TRBJ2-7 TRBV7-9 few TGTGCCAGCAGTTCTATTTCGGGGAACGAGCAGTACTTC CASSSISGNEQYF
- TRBJ2-3 TRBV15 - TGTGCCACCAGCAGAGTTGATAGTCCAGCCGGCACAGATACGCAGTATTTT CATSRVDSPAGTDTQYF
TRBD2 TRBJ2-7 TRBV5-4 few TGTGCCAGCAGCTTGGTCGGGGGGGCCTCCTACGAGCAGTACTTC CASSLVGGASYEQYF
- TRBJ1-1 TRBV9 few TGTGCCAGCAGCGTAGGGGACACTGAAGCTTTCTTT CASSVGDTEAFF
TRBD1 TRBJ1-4 TRBV5-1 - TGCGCCAGCAGCTTGGGGGACAGGGGTCCCGAAAAACTGTTTTTT CASSLGDRGPEKLFF
TRBD1 TRBJ2-5 TRBV11-2 few TGTGCCAGCAGCTCGTGGGACAGGGGGGGGGAGACCCAGTACTTC CASSSWDRGGETQYF
- TRBJ2-7 TRBV29-1 - TGCAGCGTTGAAGAGATCGGAGCAGGGAGCGAGCAGTACTTC CSVEEIGAGSEQYF
- TRBJ2-1 TRBV15 - TGTGCCACCAGCAGAGACTCAGCCGACCAGTTCTTC CATSRDSADQFF
TRBD2 TRBJ2-1 TRBV7-3 - TGTGCCAGCAGCCCCCGCGGTAGTAGCGGGAGAGGTGATGAGCAGTTCTTC CASSPRGSSGRGDEQFF
TRBD2 TRBJ2-1 TRBV10-3 - TGTGCCATCAGTCGGACTAGCGGGATGAGGAATGAGCAGTTCTTC CAISRTSGMRNEQFF
TRBD1 TRBJ1-5 TRBV7-9 many TGTGCCAGCAGCCGCGCGGGACAGGGTAATCAGCCCCAGCATTTT CASSRAGQGNQPQHF
- TRBJ2-5 TRBV12-3/TRBV12-4 few TGTGCCAGCAGTTCCAGGCGCAGGCCGCAAGAGACCCAGTACTTC CASSSRRRPQETQYF
- TRBJ2-3 TRBV28 few TGTGCCAGCAGTACAAAATTCCGGGACAGCACAGATACGCAGTATTTT CASSTKFRDSTDTQYF
- TRBJ1-1 TRBV5-1 - TGCGCCAGCAGCTTGACCCTAACCACAGTGAACACTGAAGCTTTCTTT CASSLTLTTVNTEAFF
- TRBJ2-1 TRBV23-1 - TGCGCCAGCAGTCAAGAAGTCCAGGGCTTTACCGACTACAATGAGCAGTTCTTC CASSQEVQGFTDYNEQFF